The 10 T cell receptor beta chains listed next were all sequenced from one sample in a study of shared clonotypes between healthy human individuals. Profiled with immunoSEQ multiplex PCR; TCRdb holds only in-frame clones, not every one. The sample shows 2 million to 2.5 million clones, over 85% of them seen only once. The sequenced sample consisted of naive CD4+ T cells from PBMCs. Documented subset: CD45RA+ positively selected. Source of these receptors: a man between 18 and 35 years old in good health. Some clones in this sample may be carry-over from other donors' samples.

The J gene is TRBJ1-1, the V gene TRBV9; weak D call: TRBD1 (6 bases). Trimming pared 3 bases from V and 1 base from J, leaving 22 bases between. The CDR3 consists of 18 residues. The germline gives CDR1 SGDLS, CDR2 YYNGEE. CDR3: CASSARPLHQGTNTEAFF. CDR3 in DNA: TGTGCCAGCAGCGCGAGACCATTACATCAGGGGACGAACACTGAAGCTTTCTTT.

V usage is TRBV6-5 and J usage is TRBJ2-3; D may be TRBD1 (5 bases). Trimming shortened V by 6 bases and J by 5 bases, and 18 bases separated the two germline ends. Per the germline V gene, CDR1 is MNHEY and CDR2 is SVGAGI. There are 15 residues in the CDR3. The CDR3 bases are TGTGCCAGCAGCCGCGCTGGACACCCGGGAGATACGCAGTATTTT. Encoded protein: CASSRAGHPGDTQYF.

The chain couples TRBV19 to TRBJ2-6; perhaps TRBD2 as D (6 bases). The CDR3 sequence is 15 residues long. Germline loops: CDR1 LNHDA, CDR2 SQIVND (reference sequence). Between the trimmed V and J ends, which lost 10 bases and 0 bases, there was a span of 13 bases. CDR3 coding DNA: TGTGCCACGGGGGACTTTGGCTCTGGGGCCAACGTCCTGACTTTC. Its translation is CATGDFGSGANVLTF.

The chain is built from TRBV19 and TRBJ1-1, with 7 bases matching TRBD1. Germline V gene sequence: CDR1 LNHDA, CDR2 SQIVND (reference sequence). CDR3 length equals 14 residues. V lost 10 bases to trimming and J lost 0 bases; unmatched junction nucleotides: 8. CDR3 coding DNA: TGTGCCACTCGTCTAACAGGGGTGAACACTGAAGCTTTCTTT. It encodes CATRLTGVNTEAFF.

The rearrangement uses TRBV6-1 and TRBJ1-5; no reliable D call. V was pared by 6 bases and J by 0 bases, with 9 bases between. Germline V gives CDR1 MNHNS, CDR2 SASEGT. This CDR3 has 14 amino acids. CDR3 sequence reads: CASRQTYSNQPQHF. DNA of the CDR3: TGTGCCAGCAGGCAGACATATAGCAATCAGCCCCAGCATTTT.

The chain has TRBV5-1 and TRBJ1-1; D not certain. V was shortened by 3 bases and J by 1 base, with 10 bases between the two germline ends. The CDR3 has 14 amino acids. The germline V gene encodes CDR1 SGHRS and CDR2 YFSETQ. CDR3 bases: TGCGCCAGCAGCTATTCCCCGGGGAACACTGAAGCTTTCTTT. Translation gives CASSYSPGNTEAFF.

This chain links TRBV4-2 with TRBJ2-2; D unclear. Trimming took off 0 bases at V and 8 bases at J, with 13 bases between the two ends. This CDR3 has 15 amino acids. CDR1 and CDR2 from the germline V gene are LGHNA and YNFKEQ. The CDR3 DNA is TGTGCCAGCAGCCAAGAGAGAGGTTACGGGGGGGAGCTGTTTTTT. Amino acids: CASSQERGYGGELFF.

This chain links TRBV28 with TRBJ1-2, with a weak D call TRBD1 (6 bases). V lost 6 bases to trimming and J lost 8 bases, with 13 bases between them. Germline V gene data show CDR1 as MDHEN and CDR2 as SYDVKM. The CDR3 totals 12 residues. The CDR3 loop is CASSHGQKGYTF. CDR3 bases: TGTGCCAGCAGCCACGGACAGAAGGGCTACACCTTC.

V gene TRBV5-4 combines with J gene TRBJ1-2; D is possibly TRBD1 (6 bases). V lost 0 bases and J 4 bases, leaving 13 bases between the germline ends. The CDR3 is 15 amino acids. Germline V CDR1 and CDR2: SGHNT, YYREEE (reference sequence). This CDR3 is CASSLERDIRYGYTF. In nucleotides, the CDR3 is TGTGCCAGCAGCTTGGAACGGGACATACGCTATGGCTACACCTTC. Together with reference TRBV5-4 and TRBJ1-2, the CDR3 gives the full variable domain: ETGVTQSPTHLIKTRGQQVTLRCSSQSGHNTVSWYQQALGQGPQFIFQYYREEENGRGNFPPRFSGLQFPNYSSELNVNALELDDSALYLCASSLERDIRYGYTFGSGTRLTVV.

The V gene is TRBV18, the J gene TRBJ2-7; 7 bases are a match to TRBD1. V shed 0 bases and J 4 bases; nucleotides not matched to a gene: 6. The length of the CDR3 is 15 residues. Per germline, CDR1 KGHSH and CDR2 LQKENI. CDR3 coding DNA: TGTGCCAGCTCACCACCCGGCAGGGGGAATTACGAGCAGTACTTC. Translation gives CASSPPGRGNYEQYF.